Sequencing of this T cell receptor beta chain was carried out in a study of cytomegalovirus exposure and HLA in healthy donors. CDR1 and CDR2 from the germline V gene are LNHDA and SQIVND (reference sequence). This CDR3 is 15 amino acids long. V shed 3 bases and J shed 1 base, with 10 bases lying between them. Primers for the PCR totalled 60 Vbeta and 13 Jbeta. Sequenced by immunoSEQ multiplex PCR; TCRdb stores in-frame clones only, minus some. The sample yields about 140,000 clones, roughly three quarters seen once. This TCR derives from a young man in good health and CMV-seronegative. The rearrangement links TRBV19 to TRBJ1-5; D uncertain. The sample comprised PBMCs. CDR3 in amino acids: CASSISSSSNQPQHF. The DNA for the CDR3 is TGTGCCAGTAGTATTAGCAGTTCAAGCAATCAGCCCCAGCATTTT.